Listed below are T cell receptor beta chains from one sample, sequenced in a study of T cells in Graves' hyperthyroidism and ophthalmopathy. TCRdb analysed the multiplex PCR reads with MiXCR anew, one entry per CDR3 protein. The sample has 640,000 or so distinct CDR3 sequences, 12% to 15% seen once. The sequenced material came from blood. The receptors come from a woman under 30 with Graves' ophthalmopathy. Each CDR3 is given with its conserved first and last residue. Each record gives: CDR3 length, V gene, clone size, D gene, J gene, CDR3 DNA, CDR3 protein. The D gene is left open where the match is weak. The listing skips clone size in some rows; elsewhere it reads once, few, many or a size class.

len: 16; v_gene: TRBV11-2; abundance: .; d_gene: TRBD1; j_gene: TRBJ2-5; CDR3nt: TGTGCCAGCAGCTCACCGGGACAGGGGGCCCGGGAGACCCAGTACTTC; CDR3aa: CASSSPGQGARETQYF
len: 14; v_gene: TRBV2; abundance: many; d_gene: TRBD1; j_gene: TRBJ1-2; CDR3nt: TGTGCCAGCAGTCGGACAGGGATTAACTATGGCTACACCTTC; CDR3aa: CASSRTGINYGYTF
len: 15; v_gene: TRBV15; abundance: many; d_gene: .; j_gene: TRBJ1-5; CDR3nt: TGTGCCACCAGCAGAGATAAGGGGAGGAATCAGCCCCAGCATTTT; CDR3aa: CATSRDKGRNQPQHF
len: 16; v_gene: TRBV28; abundance: many; d_gene: .; j_gene: TRBJ2-2; CDR3nt: TGTGCCAGCAGTTTATCAAGTCTTGGGAACCCCGGGGAGCTGTTTTTT; CDR3aa: CASSLSSLGNPGELFF
len: 15; v_gene: TRBV20-1; abundance: .; d_gene: .; j_gene: TRBJ2-1; CDR3nt: TGCAGTGCTAGTTGGAGAACAGTCGGAGACAATGAGCAGTTCTTC; CDR3aa: CSASWRTVGDNEQFF
len: 14; v_gene: TRBV3-1; abundance: many; d_gene: .; j_gene: TRBJ1-2; CDR3nt: TGTGCCAGCAGCCAAGAGGGAGGGAACTATGGCTACACCTTC; CDR3aa: CASSQEGGNYGYTF
len: 14; v_gene: TRBV14; abundance: many; d_gene: .; j_gene: TRBJ2-7; CDR3nt: TGTGCCAGCAGTTCCCGACCCGGATCCTACGAGCAGTACTTC; CDR3aa: CASSSRPGSYEQYF
len: 18; v_gene: TRBV7-6; abundance: many; d_gene: TRBD2; j_gene: TRBJ2-1; CDR3nt: TGTGCCAGCAGCTTAGGAGGTGGAGCGGGAGCCCCGGGGAATGAGCAGTTCTTC; CDR3aa: CASSLGGGAGAPGNEQFF
len: 15; v_gene: TRBV5-1; abundance: many; d_gene: .; j_gene: TRBJ2-3; CDR3nt: TGCGCCAGCAGGAAGGGACCAAATTTTCACGATACGCAGTATTTT; CDR3aa: CASRKGPNFHDTQYF
len: 17; v_gene: TRBV27; abundance: many; d_gene: .; j_gene: TRBJ2-5; CDR3nt: TGTGCCAGCAGTTTATCTCGACCCTGGACAGCACAAGAGACCCAGTACTTC; CDR3aa: CASSLSRPWTAQETQYF
len: 17; v_gene: TRBV3-1; abundance: .; d_gene: .; j_gene: TRBJ1-1; CDR3nt: TGTGCCAGCAGCCAAGATGGAGGGAGCGGAAAGAACACTGAAGCTTTCTTT; CDR3aa: CASSQDGGSGKNTEAFF
len: 18; v_gene: TRBV9; abundance: few; d_gene: TRBD2; j_gene: TRBJ2-7; CDR3nt: TGTGCCAGCAGCGTAGCTCCCGGGACTAGCGAGGGGGCCTACGAGCAGTACTTC; CDR3aa: CASSVAPGTSEGAYEQYF
len: 16; v_gene: TRBV12-3/TRBV12-4; abundance: many; d_gene: .; j_gene: TRBJ2-6; CDR3nt: TGTGCCAGCAGCCGCGACCAGAGCTCTGGGGCCAACGTCCTGACTTTC; CDR3aa: CASSRDQSSGANVLTF
len: 13; v_gene: TRBV7-3; abundance: many; d_gene: TRBD2; j_gene: TRBJ2-5; CDR3nt: TGTGCCAGCAGGATAGCGGGAGAAGAGACCCAGTACTTC; CDR3aa: CASRIAGEETQYF
len: 12; v_gene: TRBV30; abundance: many; d_gene: .; j_gene: TRBJ1-2; CDR3nt: TGTGCCTGGAGCCTGGACATCTATGGCTACACCTTC; CDR3aa: CAWSLDIYGYTF
len: 13; v_gene: TRBV5-1; abundance: .; d_gene: .; j_gene: TRBJ2-3; CDR3nt: TGCGCCAGCAGCCTAACTCTGGGGGATACGCAGTATTTT; CDR3aa: CASSLTLGDTQYF
len: 13; v_gene: TRBV2; abundance: .; d_gene: .; j_gene: TRBJ2-7; CDR3nt: TGTGCCATCAGTGACTTTTCCTCCTACGAGCAGTACTTC; CDR3aa: CAISDFSSYEQYF
len: 15; v_gene: TRBV29-1; abundance: .; d_gene: .; j_gene: TRBJ2-7; CDR3nt: TGCAGCGTTGAAGGGGAAATGGGAGCCCCCTACGAGCAGTACTTC; CDR3aa: CSVEGEMGAPYEQYF
len: 17; v_gene: TRBV24-1; abundance: few; d_gene: TRBD1; j_gene: TRBJ1-2; CDR3nt: TGTTCCACCAGACCCTCATCCGCCAGGGGGTATAAGTATGGCTACACCTTC; CDR3aa: CSTRPSSARGYKYGYTF
len: 14; v_gene: TRBV11-2; abundance: many; d_gene: .; j_gene: TRBJ2-3; CDR3nt: TGTGCCAGCAGCCCAGAGGGTATCACAGATACGCAGTATTTT; CDR3aa: CASSPEGITDTQYF
len: 15; v_gene: TRBV11-3; abundance: many; d_gene: .; j_gene: TRBJ2-3; CDR3nt: TGTGCCAGCAGCTTAGTCTCAGAGCCGACAGATACGCAGTATTTT; CDR3aa: CASSLVSEPTDTQYF
len: 20; v_gene: TRBV9; abundance: .; d_gene: .; j_gene: TRBJ2-2; CDR3nt: TGTGCCAGCAGCGTAGCTTTGGTGTCAGCCCTACTCGCGAACACCGGGGAGCTGTTTTTT; CDR3aa: CASSVALVSALLANTGELFF
len: 13; v_gene: TRBV28; abundance: many; d_gene: .; j_gene: TRBJ1-3; CDR3nt: TGTGCCAGCAGTTTTCCATCTGGAAACACCATATATTTT; CDR3aa: CASSFPSGNTIYF
len: 13; v_gene: TRBV11-2; abundance: many; d_gene: .; j_gene: TRBJ2-1; CDR3nt: TGTGCCAGCAGCCCGAAGGTCAGGGACCGGGGGTTCTTC; CDR3aa: CASSPKVRDRGFF
len: 15; v_gene: TRBV19; abundance: many; d_gene: .; j_gene: TRBJ2-1; CDR3nt: TGTGCCAGTAGTATAGGACACCTCTCCTACAATGAGCAGTTCTTC; CDR3aa: CASSIGHLSYNEQFF
len: 17; v_gene: TRBV4-1; abundance: .; d_gene: TRBD1; j_gene: TRBJ1-5; CDR3nt: TGCGCCAGCAGCCAGGGACAGTTAGCTCTCAGCAATCAGCCCCAGCATTTT; CDR3aa: CASSQGQLALSNQPQHF
len: 16; v_gene: TRBV24-1; abundance: many; d_gene: .; j_gene: TRBJ2-1; CDR3nt: TGTGCCACCAGTGATTTAAGGGGCATTAGGGGGAATGAGCAGTTCTTC; CDR3aa: CATSDLRGIRGNEQFF
len: 12; v_gene: TRBV10-3; abundance: .; d_gene: TRBD1; j_gene: TRBJ2-7; CDR3nt: TGTGCCATCAGCAGGACAGGGATCGAGCAGTACTTC; CDR3aa: CAISRTGIEQYF
len: 15; v_gene: TRBV3-1; abundance: many; d_gene: .; j_gene: TRBJ2-7; CDR3nt: TGTGCCAGCAGCCAATGGGGGGAATCCGGCTACGAGCAGTACTTC; CDR3aa: CASSQWGESGYEQYF
len: 15; v_gene: TRBV28; abundance: .; d_gene: TRBD2; j_gene: TRBJ2-7; CDR3nt: TGTGCCAGCAGCTCTAGCGGGAGCCTGGACTACGAGCAGTACTTC; CDR3aa: CASSSSGSLDYEQYF
len: 18; v_gene: TRBV7-9; abundance: many; d_gene: TRBD2; j_gene: TRBJ2-1; CDR3nt: TGTGCCAGCAGCCCCACGAAAGCGGGAGGGAAATCCTACAATGAGCAGTTCTTC; CDR3aa: CASSPTKAGGKSYNEQFF
len: 18; v_gene: TRBV7-3; abundance: many; d_gene: TRBD1; j_gene: TRBJ2-3; CDR3nt: TGTGCCAGCAGCCCACTCTCCCGGGACAGGGGGCTGGAAGATACGCAGTATTTT; CDR3aa: CASSPLSRDRGLEDTQYF
len: 14; v_gene: TRBV7-2; abundance: many; d_gene: .; j_gene: TRBJ2-7; CDR3nt: TGTGCCAGCAAGGAGGGGGCAACCCTCAACGAGCAGTACTTC; CDR3aa: CASKEGATLNEQYF
len: 11; v_gene: TRBV3-1; abundance: many; d_gene: .; j_gene: TRBJ1-1; CDR3nt: TGTGCCAGCAGTCGACAGAGTGAAGCTTTCTTT; CDR3aa: CASSRQSEAFF
len: 14; v_gene: TRBV11-3; abundance: many; d_gene: .; j_gene: TRBJ2-7; CDR3nt: TGTGCCAGCAGCCTACGCGAGACACAGTACGAGCAGTACTTC; CDR3aa: CASSLRETQYEQYF
len: 16; v_gene: TRBV7-9; abundance: many; d_gene: .; j_gene: TRBJ2-1; CDR3nt: TGTGCCAGCAGCTTACCAACATGGCCGCGACGGGGCGAGCAGTTCTTC; CDR3aa: CASSLPTWPRRGEQFF
len: 15; v_gene: TRBV5-1; abundance: many; d_gene: TRBD2; j_gene: TRBJ2-1; CDR3nt: TGCGCCAGCAGCTTGGACGGGGGGAATTACAATGAGCAGTTCTTC; CDR3aa: CASSLDGGNYNEQFF
len: 15; v_gene: TRBV5-1; abundance: many; d_gene: TRBD1; j_gene: TRBJ1-2; CDR3nt: TGCGCCAGCAGCTTGGTTCCTGGACAGGACGATGGCTACACCTTC; CDR3aa: CASSLVPGQDDGYTF
len: 14; v_gene: TRBV28; abundance: .; d_gene: .; j_gene: TRBJ1-1; CDR3nt: TGTGCCAGCACCCTACCGCCATCGAACACTGAAGCTTTCTTT; CDR3aa: CASTLPPSNTEAFF
len: 12; v_gene: TRBV20-1; abundance: .; d_gene: .; j_gene: TRBJ1-5; CDR3nt: TGCAGTGCTAGGGCGGGGGGTCAGCCCCAGCATTTT; CDR3aa: CSARAGGQPQHF
len: 12; v_gene: TRBV20-1; abundance: many; d_gene: TRBD1; j_gene: TRBJ2-7; CDR3nt: TGCAGTGGTCGGGACAGGGGCTACGAGCAGTACTTC; CDR3aa: CSGRDRGYEQYF
len: 16; v_gene: TRBV20-1; abundance: .; d_gene: TRBD2; j_gene: TRBJ2-2; CDR3nt: TGCAGTGCTAGAGATCCTAGCGGGAGTAGTACCGGGGAGCTGTTTTTT; CDR3aa: CSARDPSGSSTGELFF
len: 19; v_gene: TRBV12-3/TRBV12-4; abundance: many; d_gene: TRBD1; j_gene: TRBJ1-1; CDR3nt: TGTGCCAGCAGTGCGGACAGGTGGGACAGCCGGGCCGGCGGGATTGAAGCTTTCTTT; CDR3aa: CASSADRWDSRAGGIEAFF
len: 16; v_gene: TRBV4-1; abundance: many; d_gene: TRBD2; j_gene: TRBJ2-3; CDR3nt: TGCGCCAGCAGCCAAGAACTAGCGGGAGCGAGAGATACGCAGTATTTT; CDR3aa: CASSQELAGARDTQYF
len: 22; v_gene: TRBV6-6; abundance: few; d_gene: TRBD2; j_gene: TRBJ2-7; CDR3nt: TGTGCCAGCAGTTACTCTAGGGTCGAACCTAGCGGGAGGGTCCTAAACCCATACGAGCAGTACTTC; CDR3aa: CASSYSRVEPSGRVLNPYEQYF
len: 14; v_gene: TRBV30; abundance: .; d_gene: .; j_gene: TRBJ2-6; CDR3nt: TGTGCCTGGAGTGGTATGACTGGGGCCAACGTCCTGACTTTC; CDR3aa: CAWSGMTGANVLTF
len: 16; v_gene: TRBV12-3/TRBV12-4; abundance: many; d_gene: TRBD2; j_gene: TRBJ2-2; CDR3nt: TGTGCCAGCAGTTTAACGGGACTAGCGGGAGGCGGGGAGCTGTTTTTT; CDR3aa: CASSLTGLAGGGELFF
len: 15; v_gene: TRBV4-1; abundance: .; d_gene: .; j_gene: TRBJ1-2; CDR3nt: TGCGCCAGCAGCCAAGGCGTGGGGGAGGTCCGTGGCTACACCTTC; CDR3aa: CASSQGVGEVRGYTF
len: 13; v_gene: TRBV24-1; abundance: many; d_gene: .; j_gene: TRBJ2-5; CDR3nt: TGTGCCACCAGTGAGCTACAGAAAGAGACCCAGTACTTC; CDR3aa: CATSELQKETQYF
len: 15; v_gene: TRBV18; abundance: many; d_gene: .; j_gene: TRBJ2-5; CDR3nt: TGTGCCAGCTCACCACCTCCTTTAACTGGGGAGACCCAGTACTTC; CDR3aa: CASSPPPLTGETQYF
len: 14; v_gene: TRBV28; abundance: .; d_gene: TRBD2; j_gene: TRBJ2-7; CDR3nt: TGTGCCAGCAGGGAGACTAGCGGGGCAAGCGAGCAGTACTTC; CDR3aa: CASRETSGASEQYF
len: 16; v_gene: TRBV7-9; abundance: few; d_gene: .; j_gene: TRBJ2-3; CDR3nt: TGTGCCAGCAGCCCACCTCCCCAGGGTCGGGCAGATACGCAGTATTTT; CDR3aa: CASSPPPQGRADTQYF
len: 13; v_gene: TRBV2; abundance: many; d_gene: .; j_gene: TRBJ2-5; CDR3nt: TGTGCCAGCAGTGTACTAGTCCAAGAGACCCAGTACTTC; CDR3aa: CASSVLVQETQYF
len: 14; v_gene: TRBV29-1; abundance: few; d_gene: .; j_gene: TRBJ2-1; CDR3nt: TGCAGCACTCCCGGGGGACAGCGGTACAATGAGCAGTTCTTC; CDR3aa: CSTPGGQRYNEQFF
len: 13; v_gene: TRBV2; abundance: many; d_gene: .; j_gene: TRBJ1-6; CDR3nt: TGTGCCAGCAGGGGGGACGGGGATTCACCCCTCCACTTT; CDR3aa: CASRGDGDSPLHF
len: 12; v_gene: TRBV6-2/TRBV6-3; abundance: many; d_gene: .; j_gene: TRBJ2-1; CDR3nt: TGTGCCAGCAGTTACAGGGACAATGAGCAGTTCTTC; CDR3aa: CASSYRDNEQFF
len: 15; v_gene: TRBV19; abundance: .; d_gene: TRBD1; j_gene: TRBJ2-7; CDR3nt: TGTGCCAGTAGTATAGACAGGGGGCATTTCAACGAGCAGTACTTC; CDR3aa: CASSIDRGHFNEQYF
len: 12; v_gene: TRBV27; abundance: many; d_gene: .; j_gene: TRBJ1-5; CDR3nt: TGTGCCAGCAGTTTTCACAATCAGCCCCAGCATTTT; CDR3aa: CASSFHNQPQHF
len: 13; v_gene: TRBV4-1; abundance: many; d_gene: .; j_gene: TRBJ1-2; CDR3nt: TGCGCCAGCAGCCAAGGGTCGGCTTGGGGCTACACCTTC; CDR3aa: CASSQGSAWGYTF